This T cell receptor beta chain comes out of a study of cytomegalovirus exposure and HLA in healthy donors. Study-wide findings and caveats: Several top significant clusters appeared, in a later analysis, to be linked to common viral pathogens. Association of a missense DCLRE1C variant with TCR beta V- and J-gene trimming was reported in a later analysis. What was likely a sequencing artifact was a cluster of highly shared sequence variants.

V was cut by 0 bases and J by 4 bases, with 7 bases left in between. The CDR3 contains 13 residues. The germline V gene encodes CDR1 SGDLS and CDR2 YYNGEE. Concerning this clone: No antigen is known for it.

In the PCR, 60 Vbeta and 13 Jbeta primers were used. Sequencing was performed with immunoSEQ multiplex PCR; in TCRdb, only in-frame clones are kept and a portion is missing. The repertoire has some 85,000 clones, about four fifths of them found once; the top ten carry 2.1%. This TCR came from a man aged 18 to 30 in good health and CMV-seronegative. The chain has TRBV9 and TRBJ1-1; D remains ambiguous. The material sequenced was PBMCs. In nucleotides, the CDR3 is TGTGCCAGCAGCGTAGACGGTGCCACTGAAGCTTTCTTT. Translated: CASSVDGATEAFF.